Sequencing of this T cell receptor beta chain was carried out in a study of T cell responses to AZD1222 COVID-19 vaccine. V was clipped by 4 bases and J by 6 bases, with 12 bases between them. The germline V gene encodes CDR1 SGHVS and CDR2 FQNEAQ. The CDR3 totals 14 residues. Data came from immunoSEQ multiplex PCR; TCRdb stores just in-frame clones and leaves some out. The data contain some 150,000 clones, 80% to 95% of them singletons. The chain is built from TRBV7-8 and TRBJ1-4; D unresolved. This clonotype was obtained from an adult who received the AZD1222 COVID-19 vaccine. Sequenced here: peripheral blood, sampled 28 days after the second AZD1222 dose. For the CDR3, the DNA is TGTGCCAGCAGCTCTCCCAACCTAGATGAAAAACTGTTTTTT. Protein sequence: CASSSPNLDEKLFF.